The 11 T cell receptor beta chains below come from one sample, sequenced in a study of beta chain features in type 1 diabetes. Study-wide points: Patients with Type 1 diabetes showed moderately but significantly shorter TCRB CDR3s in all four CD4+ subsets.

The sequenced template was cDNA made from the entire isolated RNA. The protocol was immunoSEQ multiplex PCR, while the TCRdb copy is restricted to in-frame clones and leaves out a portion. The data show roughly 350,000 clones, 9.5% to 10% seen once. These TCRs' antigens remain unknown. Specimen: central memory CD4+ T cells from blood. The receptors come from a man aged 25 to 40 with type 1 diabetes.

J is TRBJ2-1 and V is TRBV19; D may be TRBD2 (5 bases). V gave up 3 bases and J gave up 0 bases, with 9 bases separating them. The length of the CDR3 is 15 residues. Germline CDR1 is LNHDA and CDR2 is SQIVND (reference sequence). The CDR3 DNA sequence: TGTGCCAGTAGTATTGCGGGCGGCTCCTACAATGAGCAGTTCTTC. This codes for CASSIAGGSYNEQFF.

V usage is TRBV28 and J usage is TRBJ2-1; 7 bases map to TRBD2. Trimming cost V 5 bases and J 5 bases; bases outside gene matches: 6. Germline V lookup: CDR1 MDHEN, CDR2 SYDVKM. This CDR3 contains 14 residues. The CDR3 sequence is CASSLRTRNNEQFF. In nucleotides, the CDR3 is TGTGCCAGCAGTCTTCGGACTAGAAACAATGAGCAGTTCTTC.

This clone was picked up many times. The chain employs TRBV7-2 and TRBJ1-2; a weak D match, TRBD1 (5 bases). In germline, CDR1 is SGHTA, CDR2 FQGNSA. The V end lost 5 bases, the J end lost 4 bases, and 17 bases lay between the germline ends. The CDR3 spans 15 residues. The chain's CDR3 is CASSRINRSGYGYTF. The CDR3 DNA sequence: TGTGCCAGCAGCCGAATCAACAGGTCGGGCTATGGCTACACCTTC.

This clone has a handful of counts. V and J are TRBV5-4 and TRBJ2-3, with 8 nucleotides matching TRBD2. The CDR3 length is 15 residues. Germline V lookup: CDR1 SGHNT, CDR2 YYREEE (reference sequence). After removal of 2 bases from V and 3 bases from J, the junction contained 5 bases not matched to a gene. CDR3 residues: CASSLRAGATDTQYF. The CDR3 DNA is TGTGCCAGCAGCTTACGAGCGGGAGCAACAGATACGCAGTATTTT.

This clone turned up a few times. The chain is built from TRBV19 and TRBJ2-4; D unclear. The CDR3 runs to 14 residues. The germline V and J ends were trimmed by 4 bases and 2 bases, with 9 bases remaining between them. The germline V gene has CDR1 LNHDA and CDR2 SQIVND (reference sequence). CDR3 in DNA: TGTGCCAGTAGTACCTCTGACACCAAAAACATTCAGTACTTC. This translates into CASSTSDTKNIQYF.

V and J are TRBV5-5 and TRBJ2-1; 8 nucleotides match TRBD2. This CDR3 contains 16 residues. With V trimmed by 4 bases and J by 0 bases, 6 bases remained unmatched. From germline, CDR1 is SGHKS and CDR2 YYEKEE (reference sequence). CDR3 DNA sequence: TGTGCCAGCAGCCTTAGCGGGGCCATCTCCTACAATGAGCAGTTCTTC. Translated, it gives CASSLSGAISYNEQFF.

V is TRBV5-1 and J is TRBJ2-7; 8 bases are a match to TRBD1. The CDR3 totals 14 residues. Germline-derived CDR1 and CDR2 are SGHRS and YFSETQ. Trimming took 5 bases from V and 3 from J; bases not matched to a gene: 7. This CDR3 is CASRVGTGDYEQYF. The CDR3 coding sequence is TGCGCCAGCAGGGTGGGGACAGGCGACTACGAGCAGTACTTC.

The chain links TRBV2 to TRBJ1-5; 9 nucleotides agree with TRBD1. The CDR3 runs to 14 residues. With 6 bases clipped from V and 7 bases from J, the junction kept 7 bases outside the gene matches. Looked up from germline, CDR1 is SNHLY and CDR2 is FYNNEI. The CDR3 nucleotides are TGTGCCAGCAGCGGGACAGGGCCTGACCAGCCCCAGCATTTT. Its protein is CASSGTGPDQPQHF. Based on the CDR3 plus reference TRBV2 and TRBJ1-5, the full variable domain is EPEVTQTPSHQVTQMGQEVILRCVPISNHLYFYWYRQILGQKVEFLVSFYNNEISEKSEIFDDQFSVERPDGSNFTLKIRSTKLEDSAMYFCASSGTGPDQPQHFGDGTRLSIL.

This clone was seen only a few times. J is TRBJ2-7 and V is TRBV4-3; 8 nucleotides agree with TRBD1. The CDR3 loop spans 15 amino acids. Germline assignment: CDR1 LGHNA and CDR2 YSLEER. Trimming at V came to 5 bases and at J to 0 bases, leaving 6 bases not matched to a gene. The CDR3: CASSYDRGDSYEQYF. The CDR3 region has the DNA TGCGCCAGCAGCTACGACAGGGGCGACTCCTACGAGCAGTACTTC.

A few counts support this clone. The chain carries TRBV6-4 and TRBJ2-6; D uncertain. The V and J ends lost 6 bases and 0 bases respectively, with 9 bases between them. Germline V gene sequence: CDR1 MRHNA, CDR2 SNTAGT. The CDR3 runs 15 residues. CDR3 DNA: TGTGCCAGCAGCCCCGTCTCCTCTGGGGCCAACGTCCTGACTTTC. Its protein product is CASSPVSSGANVLTF.

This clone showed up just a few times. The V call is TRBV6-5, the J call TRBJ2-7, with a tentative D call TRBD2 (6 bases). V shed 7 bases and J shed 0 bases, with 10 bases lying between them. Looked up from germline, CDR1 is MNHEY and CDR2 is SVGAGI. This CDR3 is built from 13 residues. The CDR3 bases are TGTGCCAGCATCGAGCGGGCCTCCTACGAGCAGTACTTC. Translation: CASIERASYEQYF.